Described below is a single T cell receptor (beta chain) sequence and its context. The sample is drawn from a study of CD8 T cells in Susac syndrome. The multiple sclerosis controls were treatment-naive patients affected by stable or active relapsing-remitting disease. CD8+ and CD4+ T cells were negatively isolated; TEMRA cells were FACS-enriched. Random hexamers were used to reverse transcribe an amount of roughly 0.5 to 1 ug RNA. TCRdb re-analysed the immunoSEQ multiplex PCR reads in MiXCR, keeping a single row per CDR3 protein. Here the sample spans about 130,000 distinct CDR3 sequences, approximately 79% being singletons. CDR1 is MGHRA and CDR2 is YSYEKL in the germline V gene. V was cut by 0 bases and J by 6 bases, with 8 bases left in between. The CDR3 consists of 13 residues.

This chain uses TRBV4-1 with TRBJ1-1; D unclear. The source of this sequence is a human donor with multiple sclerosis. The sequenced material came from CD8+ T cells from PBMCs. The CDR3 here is CASSQEGKAEAFF. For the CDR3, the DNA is TGCGCCAGCAGCCAAGAAGGTAAAGCTGAAGCTTTCTTT.